These 8 T cell receptor beta chains came from one sample sequenced in a study of blood T cell repertoires in COVID-19. Sequencing used immunoSEQ multiplex PCR; TCRdb keeps in-frame clones, though not all of them. This sample has approximately 120,000 clones; around four fifths occur once, and the top ten carry 4.5% to 6%. The sequencing input was peripheral blood. The source of these receptors is a man older than 75 with COVID-19, enrolled during active disease.

This clone was recorded only once. In nucleotides, the CDR3 is TGTGCCACCAGTGATCTAGCGGGAGGGCCGGGGGAGACCCAGTACTTC. Its protein product is CATSDLAGGPGETQYF. This chain uses TRBV24-1 with TRBJ2-5; 12 bases align to TRBD2. CDR1 and CDR2 from the germline V gene are KGHDR and SFDVKD. The junction had 6 bases not matched to a gene; V was cut back by 3 bases and J by 5 bases. The CDR3 contains 16 residues.

The chain links TRBV2 to TRBJ1-1; no definite D call. Trimming cost V 1 base and J 4 bases, with 19 bases left between them. The V gene's germline CDR1 is SNHLY and CDR2 FYNNEI. This CDR3 has 17 amino acids. The CDR3 region is CASSEELASPLGTEAFF. The CDR3 nucleotides are TGTGCCAGCAGTGAAGAACTAGCTTCCCCCTTGGGCACTGAAGCTTTCTTT.

This clone has only one observation. The chain links TRBV4-2 to TRBJ2-3, with TRBD1 matching over 11 bases. From germline, CDR1 is LGHNA and CDR2 YNFKEQ. J lost 5 bases, V lost 1 base, and 8 bases had no gene match. The CDR3 length is 17 residues. CDR3 sequence (DNA): TGTGCCAGCAGCCAAGGCCGAGGACAGGGGGCGGTAGATACGCAGTATTTT. Translation gives CASSQGRGQGAVDTQYF.

The chain carries TRBV3-1 (or the pseudogene TRBV3-2) and TRBJ2-5, with TRBD2 matching 13 bases. V was clipped by 1 base and J by 5 bases; unmatched bases: 7. The CDR3 consists of 17 residues. Germline CDR1 and CDR2: LGHDT and YNNKEL (reference sequence). CDR3 nucleotide sequence: TGTGCCAGCAGCCAAGGACTAGCGGGAGGTTTAAAGGAGACCCAGTACTTC. Residues: CASSQGLAGGLKETQYF.

This chain joins TRBV6-5 and TRBJ1-6; maybe TRBD1 (5 bases). The CDR3 spans 13 residues. V lost 10 bases and J lost 7, with 14 bases in between. Germline V gene data show CDR1 as MNHEY and CDR2 as SVGAGI. In DNA, the CDR3 is TGTGCCACTTCAGACAGCGACAATTCACCCCTCCACTTT. Protein: CATSDSDNSPLHF.

The gene calls are TRBV6-5 and TRBJ2-7, with TRBD1 matching over 7 bases. The germline CDR1 and CDR2 sequences are MNHEY and SVGAGI. This CDR3 region has 16 residues. The V gene end was trimmed by 0 bases and the J gene end by 2 bases; junction bases not matched to a gene: 7. The CDR3 here is CASSYSISGQTYEQYF. CDR3 bases: TGTGCCAGCAGTTACTCGATTTCGGGACAGACCTACGAGCAGTACTTC.

The chain employs TRBV7-9 and TRBJ2-3; TRBD1 agrees at 10 bases. The CDR3 contains 17 residues. The trim removed 0 bases at V and 1 base at J, leaving 4 bases unmatched. Germline-derived CDR1 and CDR2 are SEHNR and FQNEAQ (reference sequence). CDR3 region: CASSLARDRGGTDTQYF. The CDR3 nucleotides are TGTGCCAGCAGCTTAGCGAGGGACAGGGGTGGCACAGATACGCAGTATTTT.

The chain is built from TRBV28 and TRBJ1-6; D may be TRBD1 (6 bases). CDR1 is MDHEN, CDR2 SYDVKM, per germline. The CDR3 contains 13 residues. The V and J ends lost 6 bases and 7 bases respectively, with 10 bases between them. CDR3 DNA: TGTGCCAGCAGACAGACAGGAAATTCACCCCTCCACTTT. Its translation: CASRQTGNSPLHF.